The source of this TCR beta chain is a study of early T cells in non-severe SARS-CoV-2 infection. This clonotype was picked up many times. The TCR library protocol was used to attach unique molecular identifiers. These identifiers were attached to individual cDNA molecules. Each CDR3 protein gets one entry after TCRdb re-called the 5' RACE reads with MiXCR. This sample yields 40,000 to 45,000 distinct CDR3 sequences, of which around 6.1% are seen a single time; around 21% belongs to the top ten. The sample consisted of whole blood, taken at baseline. This TCR was sampled from an adult who was a healthcare worker with PCR-confirmed SARS-CoV-2 infection or an uninfected control (not recorded which).

The CDR3 reads CASSADSNQPQHF. The CDR3 nucleotides are TGTGCCAGCAGTGCCGATAGCAATCAGCCCCAGCATTTT. The chain links TRBV7-3 to TRBJ1-5; D is ambiguous. Per germline, CDR1 SGHTA and CDR2 FQGTGA. The CDR3 loop spans 13 amino acids. Deletions cut 6 bases from V and 0 bases from J, with 6 bases between.